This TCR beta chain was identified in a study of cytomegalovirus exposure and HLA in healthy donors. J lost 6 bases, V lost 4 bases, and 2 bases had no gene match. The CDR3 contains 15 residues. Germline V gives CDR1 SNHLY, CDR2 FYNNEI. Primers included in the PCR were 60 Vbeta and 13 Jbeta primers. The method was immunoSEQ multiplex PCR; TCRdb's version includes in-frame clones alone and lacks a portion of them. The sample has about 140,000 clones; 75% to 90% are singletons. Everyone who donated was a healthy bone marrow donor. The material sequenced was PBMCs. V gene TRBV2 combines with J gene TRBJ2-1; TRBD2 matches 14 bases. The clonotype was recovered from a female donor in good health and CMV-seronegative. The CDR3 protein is CASSVGTSGSNEQFF. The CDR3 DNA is TGTGCCAGCAGTGTCGGGACTAGCGGGAGCAATGAGCAGTTCTTC.